Below, one TCR beta chain is given with its context. Unmatched junction bases numbered 4, after V lost 4 bases and J lost 0 bases. This CDR3 contains 15 residues. Germline V gene data show CDR1 as SGHAT and CDR2 as FQNNGV. The sample belongs to a study of T cell changes during pregnancy in multiple sclerosis. Produced via immunoSEQ multiplex PCR; TCRdb's table is partial and in-frame only. The sample records over 85,000 clones, around 92% being singletons. The chain joins TRBV11-2 to TRBJ2-3; 7 nucleotides match TRBD2. The clonotype was recovered from a female donor in good health, enrolled as a control in a pregnancy study. The specimen comprised peripheral blood, sampled after pregnancy. DNA of the CDR3: TGTGCCAGCAGCTATTGGGGGGGGAGCACAGATACGCAGTATTTT. Amino acid sequence: CASSYWGGSTDTQYF.